The rows below give T cell receptor beta chains drawn from one sample of a study of blood T cells in healthy people across ages. TCRdb ran MiXCR on the 5' RACE reads and lists one entry per CDR3 protein. The data show 700,000 to 850,000 distinct CDR3 sequences, 53% seen once. Sequencing was carried out using blood. The source is an older man in good health. The CDR3 runs from the conserved cysteine through the conserved F or W.

j_call,v_call,cdr3_aa
TRBJ2-4,TRBV20-1,CSARGLAGGIAKNIQYF
TRBJ2-5,TRBV18,CASSPTQGQETQYF
TRBJ1-2,TRBV12-3/TRBV12-4,CASTMTGGGYGYTF
TRBJ1-5,TRBV10-3,CAISGGRVGNQPQHF
TRBJ2-5,TRBV11-2,CASSPLVSQETQYF
TRBJ2-3,TRBV7-2,CASSLGPGLAGLSTDTQYF
TRBJ2-7,TRBV10-2,CASSEPPLEQYF
TRBJ2-1,TRBV6-1,CASFRGPLAGGVYNEQFF
TRBJ2-5,TRBV6-4,CASSETSGDVAQYF
TRBJ1-6,TRBV10-3,CAIRQTGNSPLHF
TRBJ1-4,TRBV5-1,CASSPGPPNEKLFF
TRBJ2-2,TRBV9,CASSPLWGERGGNTGELFF
TRBJ2-5,TRBV4-1,CASSQERREPGKTQYF
TRBJ2-1,TRBV4-2,CASSRRTSGMAGEQFF
TRBJ1-6,TRBV29-1,CSVRPAGPESPLHF
TRBJ2-3,TRBV20-1,CSARDPGLAGRVDTQYF
TRBJ2-7,TRBV20-1,CSAPQGRRGYEQYF
NA,TRBV4-1,CASSQVVGGRQETQYF
TRBJ1-2,TRBV20-1,CSARDGGRYGYTF
TRBJ2-3,TRBV4-1,CASSQLAGVHRDAYF